The rows below give T cell receptor beta chains drawn from one sample of a study of cytomegalovirus exposure and HLA in healthy donors. TCRdb's copy holds only in-frame clones and misses some; the assay was immunoSEQ multiplex PCR. The top ten clones hold about 2.5% of a sample with approximately 76,000 clones, roughly 85% of them seen once. What was sequenced was PBMCs. These TCRs come from a man under 40 in good health and CMV-seronegative. CDR3s include the opening cysteine and the closing phenylalanine or tryptophan. D genes are given only for firm matches.

J gene: TRBJ1-2
D gene: NA
V gene: TRBV18
CDR3 protein: CASSPRSGGYTF
CDR3 DNA: TGTGCCAGCTCACCCCGTTCAGGCGGCTACACCTTC

J gene: TRBJ2-7
D gene: NA
V gene: TRBV18
CDR3 protein: CASSESFILSYEQYF
CDR3 DNA: TGTGCCAGCTCAGAGTCTTTTATCCTATCCTACGAGCAGTACTTC

J gene: TRBJ1-2
D gene: NA
V gene: TRBV25-1
CDR3 protein: CASSPDRLRGYTF
CDR3 DNA: TGTGCCAGCAGTCCTGACAGGCTTCGCGGCTACACCTTC

J gene: TRBJ1-3
D gene: NA
V gene: TRBV7-8
CDR3 protein: CASSSQGHSGNTIYF
CDR3 DNA: TGTGCCAGCAGCTCACAGGGCCACTCTGGAAACACCATATATTTT

J gene: TRBJ2-4
D gene: NA
V gene: TRBV6-1
CDR3 protein: CASQITTKNIQYF
CDR3 DNA: TGTGCCAGCCAGATAACTACCAAAAACATTCAGTACTTC

J gene: TRBJ2-7
D gene: NA
V gene: TRBV19
CDR3 protein: CASSIVGGSSYEQYF
CDR3 DNA: TGTGCCAGTAGTATAGTTGGGGGCAGCTCCTACGAGCAGTACTTC

J gene: TRBJ2-5
D gene: TRBD2
V gene: TRBV2
CDR3 protein: CASSYTSGRQETQYF
CDR3 DNA: TGTGCCAGCAGCTACACTAGCGGCAGACAAGAGACCCAGTACTTC

J gene: TRBJ2-7
D gene: TRBD2
V gene: TRBV5-4
CDR3 protein: CASSHLSGSSHEQYF
CDR3 DNA: TGTGCCAGCAGCCACCTCAGCGGGAGCTCTCACGAGCAGTACTTC

J gene: TRBJ2-7
D gene: TRBD1
V gene: TRBV7-8
CDR3 protein: CASSFRTGTGRSQYF
CDR3 DNA: TGTGCCAGCAGCTTTAGGACCGGGACAGGGAGATCGCAGTACTTC

J gene: TRBJ2-1
D gene: NA
V gene: TRBV6-6
CDR3 protein: CASRVSDYLNQFF
CDR3 DNA: TGTGCCAGCAGGGTCTCGGACTACCTTAATCAGTTCTTC

J gene: TRBJ2-7
D gene: NA
V gene: TRBV7-2
CDR3 protein: CASSPETTRSYEQYF
CDR3 DNA: TGTGCCAGCAGCCCAGAGACGACTAGGTCTTACGAGCAGTACTTC